These 23 T cell receptor beta chains were all obtained from the same sample, sequenced in a study of blood T cell repertoires in COVID-19. TCRdb's copy holds only in-frame clones and misses some; the assay was immunoSEQ multiplex PCR. The sample yields fewer than 250,000 clones, 82% seen once. Material for sequencing was peripheral blood. These receptors were taken from a woman between 65 and 79 years old with acute or convalescent COVID-19.

This clone is a singleton in its sample. The rearrangement uses TRBV5-5 and TRBJ2-7; no firm D call. Germline CDR1 reads SGHKS; CDR2 reads YYEKEE (reference sequence). This CDR3 has 12 amino acids. V was trimmed by 1 base and J by 4 bases, leaving 6 bases between them. Written as DNA, the CDR3 is TGTGCCAGCAGCTTGTCCGGTTACGAGCAGTACTTC. It codes for CASSLSGYEQYF.

The V and J genes are TRBV6-5 and TRBJ1-1; no clear D gene. Germline lookup yields CDR1 MNHEY and CDR2 SVGAGI. The CDR3 contains 15 residues. V lost 8 bases, J lost 6 bases, and 22 bases lay in between. In nucleotides, the CDR3 is TGTGCCAGCTTGGAGACGGTTGGCATAAACGCTGAAGCTTTCTTT. Encoded protein: CASLETVGINAEAFF.

This rearrangement joins TRBV28 to TRBJ1-1; 9 bases match TRBD1. V trimming: 5 bases; J trimming: 4 bases; junction bases outside the gene matches: 11. Germline V gene sequence: CDR1 MDHEN, CDR2 SYDVKM. The CDR3 sequence is 16 residues long. CDR3 DNA sequence: TGTGCCAGCAGTCCAACCCCCGGGACAGGGACCACTGAAGCTTTCTTT. Translating gives CASSPTPGTGTTEAFF.

This chain links TRBV6-5 with TRBJ1-2; weak D call: TRBD1 (6 bases). The ends were cut back, 6 bases at V and 5 bases at J, with 13 bases in the middle. The V gene's germline CDR1 is MNHEY and CDR2 SVGAGI. The CDR3 totals 13 residues. The CDR3: CASSFDRFYGYTF. The CDR3 DNA reads TGTGCCAGCAGCTTCGACAGGTTTTATGGCTACACCTTC.

The chain is built from TRBV3-1 (or the pseudogene TRBV3-2) and TRBJ1-4; no clear D. The CDR3 consists of 15 residues. From germline, CDR1 is LGHDT and CDR2 YNNKEL (reference sequence). The V gene lost 1 base and the J gene lost 4 bases, with 10 bases spanning the gap. The DNA for the CDR3 is TGTGCCAGCAGCCAAGTAACCCAGATTAATGAAAAACTGTTTTTT. It codes for CASSQVTQINEKLFF.

The V call is TRBV30, the J call TRBJ2-1; 9 bases align to TRBD2. The CDR3 spans 15 residues. Germline CDR1 GTSNPN, CDR2 SVGIG (reference sequence). V lost 0 bases to trimming and J lost 4 bases; unmatched junction nucleotides: 4. CDR3 sequence: CAWSVLRGGYNEQFF. Written as DNA, the CDR3 is TGTGCCTGGAGTGTTTTGCGGGGGGGTTACAATGAGCAGTTCTTC.

The CDR3 DNA is TGTGCCAGCAGTGCCCAGGGTACCGGCAATCAGCCCCAGCATTTT. This gives the protein CASSAQGTGNQPQHF. The chain has TRBV27 and TRBJ1-5; a weak D match, TRBD1 (5 bases). The V gene's germline CDR1 is MNHEY and CDR2 SMNVEV (reference sequence). V was cut by 5 bases and J by 2 bases, with 13 bases left in between. CDR3 size: 15 residues.

Only a few counts were recorded for this clone. V usage is TRBV28 and J usage is TRBJ1-5, with D maybe TRBD1 (6 bases). The ends were cut back, 2 bases at V and 5 bases at J, with 7 bases in the middle. CDR1 and CDR2 from the germline V gene are MDHEN and SYDVKM. This CDR3 comprises 13 residues. CDR3 in DNA: TGTGCCAGCAGTTTAAACAGGGATCAGCCCCAGCATTTT. Its translation: CASSLNRDQPQHF. The full variable domain, with the rest looked up from reference TRBV28 and TRBJ1-5, is DVKVTQSSRYLVKRTGEKVFLECVQDMDHENMFWYRQDPGLGLRLIYFSYDVKMKEKGDIPEGYSVSREKKERFSLILESASTNQTSMYLCASSLNRDQPQHFGDGTRLSIL.

A single count supports this clone. The CDR3 sequence is CASSYSGQGDYEQYF. Here the CDR3 DNA reads TGTGCCAGCAGTTACTCGGGACAGGGGGACTACGAGCAGTACTTC. The genes are TRBV6-5 and TRBJ2-7; 11 nucleotides match TRBD1. Germline V gene data show CDR1 as MNHEY and CDR2 as SVGAGI. Trimming took 0 bases from V and 3 from J; bases not matched to a gene: 1. CDR3 length equals 15 residues.

The CDR3 coding sequence is TGTGCCAGCAGCTTAGCGCGGGGGGCCGCGGGACCATACAATGAGCAGTTCTTC. It codes for CASSLARGAAGPYNEQFF. The J gene is TRBJ2-1, the V gene TRBV7-2, with 8 nucleotides matching TRBD2. The junction had 11 bases not matched to a gene; V was cut back by 0 bases and J by 4 bases. This CDR3 region has 18 residues. Germline V CDR1 and CDR2: SGHTA, FQGNSA.

This rearrangement joins TRBV11-3 to TRBJ1-1, with TRBD1 matching 9 bases. The CDR3 is 13 residues long. CDR1 is SGHNT, CDR2 YENEEA, per germline. J lost 7 bases, V lost 5 bases, and 5 bases had no gene match. The CDR3 coding sequence is TGTGCCAGCAGCCCGGGACAGGGTCTTGAAGCTTTCTTT. Translated: CASSPGQGLEAFF.

This clone has just one count. This chain connects TRBV9 to TRBJ1-2; 8 nucleotides align to TRBD1. The CDR3 runs 14 residues. V lost 4 bases to trimming and J lost 3 bases; unmatched junction nucleotides: 5. CDR1 SGDLS and CDR2 YYNGEE come from the germline V gene. CDR3 sequence (DNA): TGTGCCAGCAGCACCCGGACAGGGCACTATGGCTACACCTTC. Protein product: CASSTRTGHYGYTF.

The chain employs TRBV7-8 and TRBJ1-2, with 7 bases fitting TRBD1. The germline CDR1 and CDR2 sequences are SGHVS and FQNEAQ. The V gene end was trimmed by 2 bases and the J gene end by 6 bases; junction bases not matched to a gene: 9. The length of the CDR3 is 15 residues. CDR3 DNA: TGTGCCAGCAGCTTACATTCGACAGGGAAAAATGGCTACACCTTC. Translating gives CASSLHSTGKNGYTF.

The gene calls are TRBV14 and TRBJ1-2; the D gene is possibly TRBD1 (5 bases). Looked up from germline, CDR1 is SGHDN and CDR2 is FVKESK. This CDR3 is 13 amino acids long. V was clipped by 4 bases and J by 8 bases, with 14 bases between them. The DNA for the CDR3 is TGTGCCAGCAGCCCACAGCGGGACGGGGGCTACACCTTC. Translation gives CASSPQRDGGYTF.

The chain uses TRBV6-6 and TRBJ1-2, with 7 positions matching TRBD1. The CDR3 spans 16 residues. The J segment lost 0 bases and the V segment lost 6 bases, leaving 10 bases of the junction unmatched. Germline V gene sequence: CDR1 MNHNY, CDR2 SVGAGI (reference sequence). The CDR3 reads CASRPIDRVANYGYTF. Written as DNA, the CDR3 is TGTGCCAGCAGACCAATCGACAGGGTAGCTAACTATGGCTACACCTTC.

This clone was counted between two and nine times. The CDR3 here is CASSTGTARTGELFF. As DNA, the CDR3 is TGCGCCAGCAGCACCGGGACAGCACGCACCGGGGAGCTGTTTTTT. The genes are TRBV5-1 and TRBJ2-2; the match to TRBD1 covers 7 bases. After removal of 4 bases from V and 4 bases from J, the junction contained 7 bases not matched to a gene. CDR1 SGHRS and CDR2 YFSETQ come from the germline V gene. The CDR3 runs 15 residues.

This chain links TRBV7-7 with TRBJ1-2, with D hard to call. Germline V gene data show CDR1 as SSHAT and CDR2 as FNYEAQ (reference sequence). Trimming took off 4 bases at V and 4 bases at J, with 16 bases between the two ends. The CDR3 contains 15 residues. In DNA, the CDR3 is TGTGCCAGCAGCTCCCGGGAGGGCGAGTCCTATGGCTACACCTTC. Its translation: CASSSREGESYGYTF.

This clone showed up just a few times. CDR3 sequence (DNA): TGTGCCAGCTCACTAGGACAGGGACCGAACACTGAAGCTTTCTTT. This sequence encodes CASSLGQGPNTEAFF. The V and J genes are TRBV18 and TRBJ1-1, with 8 bases matching TRBD1. The CDR3 contains 15 residues. After removal of 4 bases from V and 1 base from J, the junction contained 5 bases not matched to a gene. Per the germline V gene, CDR1 is KGHSH and CDR2 is LQKENI. Together with reference TRBV18 and TRBJ1-1, the CDR3 gives the full variable domain: NAGVMQNPRHLVRRRGQEARLRCSPMKGHSHVYWYRQLPEEGLKFMVYLQKENIIDESGMPKERFSAEFPKEGPSILRIQQVVRGDSAAYFCASSLGQGPNTEAFFGQGTRLTVV.

The rearrangement uses TRBV29-1 and TRBJ2-7; 7 nucleotides match TRBD2. The germline gives CDR1 SQVTM, CDR2 ANQGSEA. There are 14 residues in the CDR3. The V segment lost 7 bases and the J segment 0 bases; nucleotides outside the gene matches: 9. The CDR3 spells CSAAGEGLSYEQYF. CDR3 DNA sequence: TGCAGCGCCGCGGGGGAAGGGCTCTCCTACGAGCAGTACTTC.

The gene calls are TRBV4-3 and TRBJ1-5; D remains unclear. From germline, CDR1 is LGHNA and CDR2 YSLEER. The CDR3 totals 14 residues. V lost 0 bases and J 2 bases, leaving 5 bases between the germline ends. The CDR3 coding sequence is TGCGCCAGCAGCCAAGAAGCGGGCAATCAGCCCCAGCATTTT. Encoded protein: CASSQEAGNQPQHF.

V usage is TRBV19 and J usage is TRBJ2-3, with D possibly TRBD1 on 5 matching bases. Germline V gene lookup returns CDR1 LNHDA and CDR2 SQIVND (reference sequence). The ends were cut back, 6 bases at V and 2 bases at J, with 9 bases in the middle. There are 13 residues in the CDR3. The CDR3 protein is CASRPGHTDTQYF. For the CDR3, the DNA is TGTGCCAGTAGACCAGGGCACACAGATACGCAGTATTTT.

The V and J genes are TRBV4-2 and TRBJ2-5; perhaps TRBD2 as D (6 bases). The germline V and J ends were trimmed by 0 bases and 1 base, with 15 bases remaining between them. Germline values: CDR1 LGHNA, CDR2 YNFKEQ. The length of the CDR3 is 17 residues. This chain's CDR3 is CASSQEPPFSGQETQYF. CDR3 nucleotides: TGTGCCAGCAGCCAAGAACCCCCCTTTAGCGGCCAAGAGACCCAGTACTTC.

The chain is built from TRBV7-2 and TRBJ2-3; no firm D call. V dropped 2 bases and J dropped 2 bases, with 14 bases sitting between them. There are 16 residues in the CDR3. The germline V gene encodes CDR1 SGHTA and CDR2 FQGNSA. The CDR3 spells CASSLSFAQVTDTQYF. CDR3 DNA sequence: TGTGCCAGCAGCTTAAGTTTTGCCCAGGTCACAGATACGCAGTATTTT.